These 30 T cell receptor beta chains were sequenced from one sample in a study of cytomegalovirus exposure and HLA in healthy donors. The PCR employed 60 Vbeta primers together with 13 Jbeta primers. Sequenced by immunoSEQ multiplex PCR; TCRdb stores in-frame clones only, minus some. The sample lists some 180,000 clones; about 80% were seen once. The sequenced material came from PBMCs. The receptors were gathered from a man in his late teens or twenties in good health and CMV-seronegative.

The chain uses TRBV27 and TRBJ1-2, with D possibly TRBD1 on 5 matching bases. From germline, CDR1 is MNHEY and CDR2 SMNVEV (reference sequence). Trimming took 0 bases from V and 6 from J, leaving 11 bases between them. The CDR3 spans 14 residues. Written as DNA, the CDR3 is TGTGCCAGCAGTTTATCGAAGGGGCAAGATGGCTACACCTTC. Translating gives CASSLSKGQDGYTF.

The chain carries TRBV9 and TRBJ1-2; a weak D match, TRBD1 (5 bases). This CDR3 region has 15 residues. Trimming left V 0 bases short and J 6 bases short, with 15 bases between. Germline CDR1 is SGDLS and CDR2 is YYNGEE. The CDR3 sequence is CASSVAEGLRDGYTF. DNA of the CDR3: TGTGCCAGCAGCGTAGCGGAGGGGCTTCGTGATGGCTACACCTTC.

The chain carries TRBV5-6 and TRBJ2-7; TRBD1 is a possible D gene (7 bases). The CDR3 runs to 15 residues. Trimming pared 4 bases from V and 7 bases from J, leaving 21 bases between. CDR1 is SGHDT, CDR2 YYEEEE, per germline. The CDR3 DNA reads as TGTGCCAGCAGCCAGGAACCGGGACCAGGGGGGGAGCAGTACTTC. It yields the protein CASSQEPGPGGEQYF.

Comments on this clone: The sample holds other DNA sequences that translate to the same CDR3. This chain connects TRBV15 to TRBJ2-6, with a tentative D call TRBD2 (5 bases). The CDR3 consists of 16 residues. Trimming took off 0 bases at V and 4 bases at J, with 10 bases between the two ends. Germline lookup yields CDR1 LNHNV and CDR2 YYDKDF (reference sequence). In nucleotides, the CDR3 is TGTGCCACCAGCAGAGAGCGGGTACTGGGGGCCAACGTCCTGACTTTC. This encodes CATSRERVLGANVLTF.

In this sample, this clone turned up a few times. The chain carries TRBV9 and TRBJ2-3, with D hard to call. There are 12 residues in the CDR3. Germline V CDR1 and CDR2: SGDLS, YYNGEE. Trimming removed 5 bases from V and 5 bases from J, with 9 bases in between. CDR3 residues: CASSPVGDTQYF. Written as DNA, the CDR3 is TGTGCCAGCAGTCCAGTTGGAGATACGCAGTATTTT. Full variable domain (remainder filled in from reference TRBV9 and TRBJ2-3): DSGVTQTPKHLITATGQRVTLRCSPRSGDLSVYWYQQSLDQGLQFLIQYYNGEERAKGNILERFSAQQFPDLHSELNLSSLELGDSALYFCASSPVGDTQYFGPGTRLTVL.

The chain employs TRBV25-1 and TRBJ2-3, with D maybe TRBD2 (7 bases). V was trimmed by 1 base and J by 0 bases, leaving 14 bases between them. Germline V lookup: CDR1 MGHDK, CDR2 SYGVNS. This CDR3 is 17 amino acids long. CDR3 loop: CASSESLGGGSTDTQYF. CDR3 DNA: TGTGCCAGCAGTGAATCGCTGGGAGGGGGGAGCACAGATACGCAGTATTTT.

This chain joins TRBV7-9 and TRBJ2-5; weak D call: TRBD2 (7 bases). V was clipped by 2 bases and J by 5 bases, with 15 bases between them. CDR3 size: 15 residues. Germline CDR1 reads SEHNR; CDR2 reads FQNEAQ (reference sequence). Here the CDR3 reads CASSLMGGAPETQYF. The CDR3 nucleotides read TGTGCCAGCAGCTTAATGGGGGGGGCGCCGGAGACCCAGTACTTC.

The chain carries TRBV10-3 and TRBJ2-3; 13 positions agree with TRBD2. Trimming cost V 11 bases and J 5 bases; bases outside gene matches: 7. The germline V gene has CDR1 ENHRY and CDR2 SYGVKD. The CDR3 contains 14 residues. CDR3 residues: CAVGLAGVKDTQYF. The CDR3 region has the DNA TGTGCCGTTGGACTAGCGGGAGTGAAAGATACGCAGTATTTT.

This clone appeared once. The rearrangement uses TRBV11-2 and TRBJ2-7; 7 positions agree with TRBD1. V dropped 1 base and J dropped 3; count of bases not matched to a gene: 6. Germline CDR1 is SGHAT and CDR2 is FQNNGV. This CDR3 has 15 residues. The CDR3 DNA is TGTGCCAGCAGCTTAGCGGGCCGGGACAGCTACGAGCAGTACTTC. Amino acids: CASSLAGRDSYEQYF.

The V and J genes are TRBV19 and TRBJ1-1; TRBD1 agrees at 7 bases. J lost 4 bases, V lost 7 bases, and 6 bases had no gene match. CDR3 length: 13 amino acids. Germline V gene lookup returns CDR1 LNHDA and CDR2 SQIVND (reference sequence). CDR3 nucleotides: TGTGCCAGTATACCGACAGGGCGCACTGAAGCTTTCTTT. Residues: CASIPTGRTEAFF.

This chain uses TRBV12-5 with TRBJ2-5, with 8 bases that match TRBD1. V trimming: 4 bases; J trimming: 5 bases; junction bases outside the gene matches: 6. CDR1 is LGHNT, CDR2 FRNRAP, per germline. The CDR3 runs to 14 residues. This CDR3 reads CASGYGQGMETQYF. In DNA, the CDR3 is TGTGCTAGTGGTTACGGACAGGGTATGGAGACCCAGTACTTC.

The CDR3 region has the DNA TGTGCCACCAGCAGAGAGACTAGCGGGACAGATACGCAGTATTTT. As protein: CATSRETSGTDTQYF. The chain has TRBV15 and TRBJ2-3; 10 bases fit TRBD2. Germline V gives CDR1 LNHNV, CDR2 YYDKDF (reference sequence). CDR3 length: 15 residues. V was pared by 0 bases and J by 3 bases, with 0 bases of the junction left unmatched.

The rearrangement uses TRBV2 and TRBJ1-2; possible D gene TRBD1, 5 bases. V dropped 5 bases and J dropped 4 bases, with 11 bases sitting between them. Germline lookup yields CDR1 SNHLY and CDR2 FYNNEI. CDR3 length: 13 amino acids. The CDR3 loop reads CASSPQEAYGYTF. The CDR3 nucleotides read TGTGCCAGCAGTCCACAGGAAGCCTATGGCTACACCTTC.

The chain couples TRBV11-2 to TRBJ1-1; D is uncertain. Germline loops: CDR1 SGHAT, CDR2 FQNNGV. CDR3 length equals 15 residues. V was cut by 3 bases and J by 1 base, with 12 bases left in between. CDR3: CASSLLPQTNTEAFF. The DNA of the CDR3 is TGTGCCAGCAGCTTGCTCCCACAGACGAACACTGAAGCTTTCTTT. The whole variable domain, filled in from reference TRBV11-2 and TRBJ1-1, reads EAGVAQSPRYKIIEKRQSVAFWCNPISGHATLYWYQQILGQGPKLLIQFQNNGVVDDSQLPKDRFSAERLKGVDSTLKIQPAKLEDSAVYLCASSLLPQTNTEAFFGQGTRLTVV.

Note on this clone: Mismatch with germline at one junction end may stem from a read error. The V call is TRBV7-7, the J call TRBJ2-1; no reliable D call. The germline V gene encodes CDR1 SSHAT and CDR2 FNYEAQ (reference sequence). The CDR3 loop spans 15 amino acids. DNA for the CDR3: TGTGCTAGCAGCTTAGACTCGAGCTCCTACAATGAGCAGTTCTTC. Protein: CASSLDSSSYNEQFF.

The gene calls are TRBV28 and TRBJ2-7; 8 nucleotides align to TRBD1. Germline V gene data show CDR1 as MDHEN and CDR2 as SYDVKM. The CDR3 has 12 residues. V was pared by 5 bases and J by 6 bases, with 3 bases of the junction left unmatched. CDR3 bases: TGTGCCAGCAGTGACAGGGGCGGCGAGCAGTACTTC. It translates to CASSDRGGEQYF.

In the case of this clone: Additional DNA sequences in this sample encode the identical CDR3. The V and J genes are TRBV11-2 and TRBJ2-7, with 9 nucleotides matching TRBD1. Trimming cost V 3 bases and J 5 bases; bases outside gene matches: 2. The CDR3 consists of 13 residues. Germline assignment: CDR1 SGHAT and CDR2 FQNNGV. The CDR3 nucleotides read TGTGCCAGCAGCTTGGGACAGGGCAACGAGCAGTACTTC. This gives the protein CASSLGQGNEQYF.

V gene TRBV30 combines with J gene TRBJ2-3; D perhaps matches TRBD1 (6 bases). In germline, CDR1 is GTSNPN, CDR2 SVGIG (reference sequence). The CDR3 is 17 residues long. V dropped 1 base and J dropped 2 bases, with 19 bases sitting between them. The CDR3: CAWSALTGWWFTDTQYF. DNA for the CDR3: TGTGCCTGGAGTGCCCTCACAGGGTGGTGGTTCACAGATACGCAGTATTTT.

V is TRBV29-1 and J is TRBJ2-3; 10 bases align to TRBD2. This CDR3 comprises 17 residues. Germline loops: CDR1 SQVTM, CDR2 ANQGSEA. The trim removed 2 bases at V and 2 bases at J, leaving 10 bases unmatched. The CDR3 DNA reads TGCAGCGTTGAACCCCGGGCTAGCGGGGGCGTCACAGATACGCAGTATTTT. This sequence encodes CSVEPRASGGVTDTQYF.

This chain joins TRBV4-3 and TRBJ2-7; TRBD1 matches 9 bases. Germline V gene sequence: CDR1 LGHNA, CDR2 YSLEER. This CDR3 contains 14 residues. The V and J ends lost 3 bases and 3 bases, in that order; junction bases with no gene match: 3. The CDR3 sequence is CASSHNRGHYEQYF. The CDR3, as DNA: TGCGCCAGCAGCCACAACAGGGGGCACTACGAGCAGTACTTC.

This chain joins TRBV4-3 and TRBJ2-7; 8 positions agree with TRBD2. This CDR3 region has 16 residues. Germline CDR1 LGHNA, CDR2 YSLEER. Germline trimming cut 0 bases from V and 1 base from J; bases unmatched to any gene: 5. CDR3 DNA: TGCGCCAGCAGCCAAGAGTCTAGCGGGTTGTCCTACGAGCAGTACTTC. Translation gives CASSQESSGLSYEQYF.

J is TRBJ2-5 and V is TRBV6-5, with 15 bases aligning to TRBD2. Germline-derived CDR1 and CDR2 are MNHEY and SVGAGI. J gave up 11 bases and V 8 bases, and 9 bases lay outside the gene matches. CDR3 length equals 14 residues. The CDR3 DNA sequence: TGTGCCAGCCGAGGGACTAGCGGGAGGCGGGAGCAGTACTTC. Translating gives CASRGTSGRREQYF.

This sequence joins TRBV30 and TRBJ2-7, with D perhaps matching TRBD1 (6 bases). Germline V gene lookup returns CDR1 GTSNPN and CDR2 SVGIG (reference sequence). This CDR3 contains 13 residues. CDR3 loop: CAAAGTTPYEQYF. The CDR3 region has the DNA TGTGCTGCTGCCGGGACAACTCCCTACGAGCAGTACTTC. Together with reference TRBV30 and TRBJ2-7, the CDR3 gives the full variable domain: SQTIHQWPATLVQPVGSPLSLECTVEGTSNPNLYWYRQAAGRGLQLLFYSVGIGQISSEVPQNLSASRPQDRQFILSSKKLLLSDSGFYLCAAAGTTPYEQYFGPGTRLTVT.

The CDR3 DNA sequence: TGTGCCAGCAGTGAAGACCGGACACGCGAGGAGACCCAGTACTTC. This sequence encodes CASSEDRTREETQYF. The V call is TRBV2, the J call TRBJ2-5; perhaps TRBD1 as D (5 bases). CDR1 and CDR2 from the germline V gene are SNHLY and FYNNEI. CDR3 size: 15 residues. V gave up 1 base and J gave up 5 bases, with 14 bases separating them.

The V and J genes are TRBV7-6 and TRBJ2-3, with D perhaps matching TRBD1 (6 bases). CDR1 and CDR2 from the germline V gene are SGHVS and FNYEAQ. The CDR3 length is 14 residues. V was trimmed by 5 bases and J by 5 bases, leaving 14 bases between them. The CDR3 bases are TGTGCCAGCAGCAATACAGGGTCCGGAGATACGCAGTATTTT. Translated: CASSNTGSGDTQYF.

As to this clone: Its ends do not fully match the called genes, so a read error is possible. The chain is built from TRBV5-1 and TRBJ2-6; 8 bases are a match to TRBD2. In germline, CDR1 is SGHRS, CDR2 YFSETQ. The CDR3 is 15 residues long. The CDR3: CASNAGGAGANVPTF. CDR3 nucleotides: TGCGCCAGCAACGCGGGAGGAGCTGGGGCCAACGTCCCGACTTTC.

The genes are TRBV27 and TRBJ2-7, with D possibly matching TRBD2 (5 bases). CDR1 is MNHEY and CDR2 is SMNVEV in the germline V gene (reference sequence). The germline V and J ends were trimmed by 6 bases and 2 bases, with 14 bases remaining between them. This CDR3 region has 14 residues. CDR3 in DNA: TGTGCCAGCAGCCGTACCGGGGTCGCCTACGAGCAGTACTTC. Protein: CASSRTGVAYEQYF.

This clone was seen only once. This chain joins TRBV7-2 and TRBJ2-3; D unclear. There are 16 residues in the CDR3. The germline V and J ends were trimmed by 5 bases and 3 bases, with 18 bases remaining between them. CDR1 is SGHTA, CDR2 FQGNSA, per germline. CDR3 sequence: CASSPRPPFRTDTQYF. The CDR3 region has the DNA TGTGCCAGCAGCCCCCGTCCTCCATTTCGGACAGATACGCAGTATTTT.

In its sample, this clone was seen once. The chain uses TRBV5-7 and TRBJ2-1; a weak D match, TRBD2 (7 bases). TRBV5-7 is treated as an ORF (open reading frame) with a function not yet certain. V lost 1 base and J 4 bases, leaving 12 bases between the germline ends. The CDR3 has 15 amino acids. The CDR3 DNA follows: TGTGCCAGCAGCTTGTGGGGGGGCGGGTACAATGAGCAGTTCTTC. It codes for CASSLWGGGYNEQFF.

This clone has more than one count but fewer than ten. The V gene is TRBV30, the J gene TRBJ2-1; TRBD1 might be the D (5 bases). Germline V CDR1 and CDR2: GTSNPN, SVGIG (reference sequence). This CDR3 region has 13 residues. Deletions cut 0 bases from V and 12 bases from J, with 15 bases between. The CDR3 loop is CAWSVLPGPRQFF. As DNA, the CDR3 is TGTGCCTGGAGTGTGCTCCCAGGGCCCAGGCAGTTCTTC.